The clone carrying this T cell receptor beta chain was counted only a few times. The antigen is not known. Other DNA sequences in this sample translate to the same CDR3. From germline, CDR1 is KGHSH and CDR2 LQKENI. With 3 bases removed from V and 3 bases from J, the gap between germline ends came to 8 bases. This CDR3 comprises 13 residues. A sort by CD45RO/CCR7/CD25/CD127/CD95/CD27 yielded CD4+ naive, central memory, regulatory and stem cell-like memory cells. The sample belongs to a study of beta chain features in type 1 diabetes. Findings of the study overall: Shortening of TCRB CDR3s, moderate but significant, appeared in all four CD4+ subsets of Type 1 diabetes patients. Any role of HLA type in TCRB rearrangement remained unresolved here. Within patients, naive, central memory and Treg TCRB repertoires seemed more similar than within healthy donors.

The authors reverse transcribed all of the isolated RNA, so sequencing captured expressed TCRB transcripts. Assay used: immunoSEQ multiplex PCR; TCRdb lists only in-frame clones, some missing. The data show some 640,000 clones, about 14% seen once. This rearrangement joins TRBV18 to TRBJ1-1; D ambiguous. The sequence derives from a man younger than 35 with type 1 diabetes. The sequenced material came from naive CD4+ T cells from blood. The CDR3 is CASSPSEDTEAFF. The CDR3 DNA follows: TGTGCCAGCTCACCCTCAGAGGACACTGAAGCTTTCTTT.